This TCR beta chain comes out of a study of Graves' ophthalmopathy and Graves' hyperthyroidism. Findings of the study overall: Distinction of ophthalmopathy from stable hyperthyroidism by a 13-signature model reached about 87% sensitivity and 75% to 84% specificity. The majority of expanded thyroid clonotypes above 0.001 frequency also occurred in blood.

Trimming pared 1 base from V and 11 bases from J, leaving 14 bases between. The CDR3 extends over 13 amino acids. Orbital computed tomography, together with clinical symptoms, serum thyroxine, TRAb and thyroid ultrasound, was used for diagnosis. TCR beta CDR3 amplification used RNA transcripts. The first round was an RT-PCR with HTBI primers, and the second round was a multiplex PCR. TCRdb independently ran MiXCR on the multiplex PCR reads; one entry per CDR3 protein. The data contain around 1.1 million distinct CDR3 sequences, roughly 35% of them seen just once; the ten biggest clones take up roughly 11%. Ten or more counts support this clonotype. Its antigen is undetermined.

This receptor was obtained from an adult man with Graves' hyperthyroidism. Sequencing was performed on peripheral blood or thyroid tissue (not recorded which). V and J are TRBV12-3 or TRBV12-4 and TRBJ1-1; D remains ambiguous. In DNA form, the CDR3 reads TGTGCCAGCAGTTTAGGCGGGCAGCAGAAGGCTTTCTTT. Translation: CASSLGGQQKAFF.